This T cell receptor (beta chain) came from a study of T cell repertoires in cytomegalovirus infection. This CDR3 has 15 amino acids. The germline V and J ends were trimmed by 4 bases and 4 bases, with 18 bases remaining between them. Germline lookup yields CDR1 SGDLS and CDR2 YYNGEE. Study observations and caveats: Ex vivo responses were dominated by HLA-C-restricted CMV-specific TCR beta clonotypes.

On this clonotype itself: Its antigen is as yet unknown.

TCRdb processed the reads anew with MiXCR; each CDR3 protein has one entry. The top ten clones hold about 15% of a sample with a few hundred thousand distinct CDR3 sequences, around 8.7% of them seen once. The chain couples TRBV9 to TRBJ2-7, with a possible D match to TRBD2 (5 bases). The clonotype originates from a human donor in good health (CMV status not recorded). Some clones in this sample may be carry-over from other donors' samples. The sample consisted of PBMCs. In DNA form, the CDR3 reads TGTGCCAGCAGCCTCAGAGGTGAGGGCGGGTACGAGCAGTACTTC. This gives the protein CASSLRGEGGYEQYF.